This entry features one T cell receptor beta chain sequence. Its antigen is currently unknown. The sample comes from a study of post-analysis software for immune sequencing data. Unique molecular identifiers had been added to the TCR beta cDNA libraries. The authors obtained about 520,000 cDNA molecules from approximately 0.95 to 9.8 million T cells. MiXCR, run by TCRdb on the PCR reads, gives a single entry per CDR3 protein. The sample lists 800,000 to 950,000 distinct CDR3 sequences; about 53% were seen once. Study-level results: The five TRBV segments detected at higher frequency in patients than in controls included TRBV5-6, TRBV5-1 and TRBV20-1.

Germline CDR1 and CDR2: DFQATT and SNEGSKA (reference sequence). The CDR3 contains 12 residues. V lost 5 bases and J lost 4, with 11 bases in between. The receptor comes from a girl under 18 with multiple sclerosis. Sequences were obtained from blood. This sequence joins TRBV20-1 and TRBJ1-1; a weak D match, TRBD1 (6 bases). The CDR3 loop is CSAGGGFTEAFF. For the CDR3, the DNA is TGCAGTGCTGGAGGGGGATTCACTGAAGCTTTCTTT.